These 24 T cell receptor beta chains came from one sample sequenced in a study of blood T cell repertoires in COVID-19. Profiling relied on immunoSEQ multiplex PCR, and the TCRdb table lists in-frame clones only, not all of them. The sample lists about 130,000 clones, roughly 72% occurring once. The sample was peripheral blood. The receptors derive from a human donor in a cohort sampled during active COVID-19.

V and J are TRBV5-1 and TRBJ2-5, with 15 bases identical to TRBD2. Germline lookup yields CDR1 SGHRS and CDR2 YFSETQ. The CDR3 has 17 amino acids. Trimming at V came to 4 bases and at J to 1 base, leaving 5 bases not matched to a gene. This CDR3 reads CASSGGLAGGSQETQYF. The DNA for the CDR3 is TGCGCCAGCAGCGGGGGACTAGCGGGGGGCAGCCAAGAGACCCAGTACTTC. Combining the CDR3 with reference TRBV5-1 and TRBJ2-5 gives the whole variable domain KAGVTQTPRYLIKTRGQQVTLSCSPISGHRSVSWYQQTPGQGLQFLFEYFSETQRNKGNFPGRFSGRQFSNSRSEMNVSTLELGDSALYLCASSGGLAGGSQETQYFGPGTRLLVL.

The V call is TRBV6-5, the J call TRBJ1-6; a possible D gene is TRBD1 (6 bases). The length of the CDR3 is 15 residues. The V and J ends lost 2 bases and 5 bases respectively, with 10 bases between them. Germline-derived CDR1 and CDR2 are MNHEY and SVGAGI. In DNA, the CDR3 is TGTGCCAGCAGTTACGGCCGGACAGATAATTCACCCCTCCACTTT. This encodes CASSYGRTDNSPLHF.

The chain has TRBV5-1 and TRBJ2-3; 7 bases are shared with TRBD1. In germline, CDR1 is SGHRS, CDR2 YFSETQ. V trimming: 4 bases; J trimming: 2 bases; junction bases outside the gene matches: 7. The CDR3 loop spans 15 amino acids. CDR3 sequence: CASSPGQEDTDTQYF. The CDR3 region has the DNA TGCGCCAGCAGCCCCGGACAGGAGGACACAGATACGCAGTATTTT.

The chain has TRBV10-1 and TRBJ1-1; weak D call: TRBD1 (6 bases). The CDR3 is 15 amino acids. V lost 3 bases and J 5 bases, leaving 16 bases between the germline ends. Germline CDR1 reads WNHNN; CDR2 reads SYGVQD (reference sequence). CDR3 protein: CASSDQGRGGTEAFF. The CDR3 DNA sequence: TGCGCCAGCAGTGATCAGGGGCGAGGTGGTACTGAAGCTTTCTTT.

The chain is built from TRBV7-2 and TRBJ1-6, with unresolved D. The CDR3 consists of 15 residues. Germline CDR1 SGHTA, CDR2 FQGNSA. Between the trimmed V and J ends, which lost 4 bases and 0 bases, there was a span of 7 bases. The CDR3 spells CASSSGSSYNSPLHF. The CDR3, as DNA: TGTGCCAGCAGCTCCGGGAGCTCCTATAATTCACCCCTCCACTTT.

V is TRBV3-1 (or the pseudogene TRBV3-2) and J is TRBJ2-3, with D maybe TRBD2 (5 bases). This CDR3 has 14 residues. Germline V lookup: CDR1 LGHDT, CDR2 YNNKEL (reference sequence). Trimming cost V 4 bases and J 2 bases, with 10 bases left between them. This CDR3 reads CASSPGLNTDTQYF. As DNA, the CDR3 is TGTGCCAGCAGCCCTGGACTCAACACAGATACGCAGTATTTT.

In this sample, this clone turned up once. The chain joins TRBV19 to TRBJ2-1; TRBD2 matches at 8 bases. The CDR3 extends over 14 amino acids. After removal of 7 bases from V and 2 bases from J, the junction contained 4 bases not matched to a gene. Germline CDR1 is LNHDA and CDR2 is SQIVND (reference sequence). The CDR3 protein is CASTSGRTYNEQFF. CDR3 nucleotides: TGTGCCAGTACGAGCGGGAGAACCTACAATGAGCAGTTCTTC.

This chain links TRBV10-2 with TRBJ2-7; unclear D gene. The CDR3 has 13 amino acids. The germline CDR1 and CDR2 sequences are WSHSY and SAAADI. V was shortened by 2 bases and J by 0 bases, with 5 bases between the two germline ends. The CDR3 region is CASSESLSYEQYF. Here the CDR3 DNA reads TGCGCCAGCAGTGAGAGCCTCTCCTACGAGCAGTACTTC.

V and J are TRBV2 and TRBJ1-4; D gene ambiguous. The CDR3 is made up of 15 amino acids. Germline V gene data show CDR1 as SNHLY and CDR2 as FYNNEI. Trimming removed 4 bases at V and 1 base at J, with 10 bases between. CDR3 in amino acids: CASSVVAGTNEKLFF. As DNA, the CDR3 is TGTGCCAGCAGTGTGGTCGCGGGAACTAATGAAAAACTGTTTTTT.

The chain joins TRBV7-8 to TRBJ1-2; possibly TRBD1 for D (6 bases). V lost 1 base to trimming and J lost 4 bases, with 10 bases between them. The CDR3 consists of 14 residues. Germline V gene lookup returns CDR1 SGHVS and CDR2 FQNEAQ. Here the CDR3 DNA reads TGTGCCAGCAGCTTAGGGGGGCAGGTCTATGGCTACACCTTC. Amino acid sequence: CASSLGGQVYGYTF.

This clone is a singleton in its sample. J is TRBJ1-3 and V is TRBV7-9; unclear D gene. V dropped 7 bases and J dropped 0 bases, with 19 bases sitting between them. From germline, CDR1 is SEHNR and CDR2 FQNEAQ (reference sequence). The CDR3 is made up of 17 amino acids. Here the CDR3 reads CASTPQAPLNSGNTIYF. In DNA form, the CDR3 reads TGTGCCAGCACCCCCCAAGCTCCGCTAAACTCTGGAAACACCATATATTTT.

The rearrangement joins TRBV7-6 to TRBJ1-1; 7 nucleotides agree with TRBD1. Trimming cost V 0 bases and J 6 bases; bases outside gene matches: 7. Germline V gene lookup returns CDR1 SGHVS and CDR2 FNYEAQ. The CDR3 has 15 residues. DNA for the CDR3: TGTGCCAGCAGCTTAGCGGAAAGGGGGCGGCCTGAAGCTTTCTTT. It is translated as CASSLAERGRPEAFF. Combining the CDR3 with reference TRBV7-6 and TRBJ1-1 gives the whole variable domain GAGVSQSPRYKVTKRGQDVALRCDPISGHVSLYWYRQALGQGPEFLTYFNYEAQQDKSGLPNDRFSAERPEGSISTLTIQRTEQRDSAMYRCASSLAERGRPEAFFGQGTRLTVV.

Written as DNA, the CDR3 is TGTGCCACCAGTGATTCGGGGACAGGGGGACGGCAGCCCCAGCATTTT. It translates to CATSDSGTGGRQPQHF. This chain uses TRBV24-1 with TRBJ1-5, with 11 nucleotides matching TRBD1. Trimming at V came to 2 bases and at J to 7 bases, leaving 6 bases not matched to a gene. This CDR3 has 16 amino acids. Germline CDR1 and CDR2: KGHDR and SFDVKD.

For this clone: Other DNA sequences from this sample encode an identical CDR3 as well. The rearrangement links TRBV2 to TRBJ2-5; TRBD1 agrees at 9 bases. The CDR3 is 15 residues long. With 6 bases clipped from V and 1 base from J, the junction kept 6 bases outside the gene matches. Germline lookup yields CDR1 SNHLY and CDR2 FYNNEI. This chain's CDR3 is CASSPDRGFQETQYF. CDR3 in DNA: TGTGCCAGCAGCCCCGACAGGGGGTTCCAAGAGACCCAGTACTTC.

The chain has TRBV6-5 and TRBJ1-5; 8 bases are a match to TRBD1. CDR1 MNHEY and CDR2 SVGAGI come from the germline V gene. V was clipped by 5 bases and J by 7 bases; unmatched bases: 7. The CDR3 loop spans 14 amino acids. The CDR3 nucleotides read TGTGCCAGCAGTCCAGGGGGCTTTAAACAGCCCCAGCATTTT. Its translation: CASSPGGFKQPQHF.

The V call is TRBV5-8, the J call TRBJ1-3; no clear D. The CDR3 covers 15 residues. Trimming left V 1 base short and J 0 bases short, with 8 bases between. Germline V CDR1 and CDR2: SGHTS, YDEGEE. The CDR3 DNA reads TGTGCCAGCAGCTTGATTCCATCCTCTGGAAACACCATATATTTT. This translates into CASSLIPSSGNTIYF.

This chain joins TRBV11-2 and TRBJ1-2; 8 nucleotides align to TRBD1. Looked up from germline, CDR1 is SGHAT and CDR2 is FQNNGV. V was clipped by 1 base and J by 10 bases; unmatched bases: 11. The CDR3 totals 15 residues. The CDR3 region has the DNA TGTGCCAGCAGCTTAGGGGGGTCGGGACAGGCGATCTACACCTTC. This translates into CASSLGGSGQAIYTF.

V is TRBV19 and J is TRBJ2-3, with a weak D call TRBD1 (5 bases). V lost 0 bases to trimming and J lost 2 bases, with 12 bases between them. The CDR3 is 16 residues long. Looked up from germline, CDR1 is LNHDA and CDR2 is SQIVND (reference sequence). The CDR3 reads CASSIDQGRITDTQYF. The CDR3 DNA is TGTGCCAGTAGTATAGATCAGGGAAGAATCACAGATACGCAGTATTTT.

The rearrangement joins TRBV10-3 to TRBJ2-3; 11 bases line up with TRBD2. CDR3 size: 16 residues. Germline V gives CDR1 ENHRY, CDR2 SYGVKD. The junction had 5 bases not matched to a gene; V was cut back by 5 bases and J by 1 base. The DNA of the CDR3 is TGTGCCATCAGTTCCCCACTAGCGGGGGGCACAGATACGCAGTATTTT. It translates to CAISSPLAGGTDTQYF.

This chain joins TRBV5-1 and TRBJ1-2; D unclear. Germline V gene lookup returns CDR1 SGHRS and CDR2 YFSETQ. The CDR3 totals 15 residues. Deletions cut 0 bases from V and 5 bases from J, with 14 bases between. The CDR3 DNA follows: TGCGCCAGCAGCTTGGAGGAACAGCCGAAGTATGGCTACACCTTC. It codes for CASSLEEQPKYGYTF.

J is TRBJ1-1 and V is TRBV5-4; tentatively, D is TRBD1 (6 bases). The germline V gene has CDR1 SGHNT and CDR2 YYREEE (reference sequence). The CDR3 totals 15 residues. With 3 bases removed from V and 4 bases from J, the gap between germline ends came to 16 bases. This CDR3 is CASSSTGLHRTEAFF. In nucleotides, the CDR3 is TGTGCCAGCAGCTCCACAGGGTTGCATCGCACTGAAGCTTTCTTT.

The V and J genes are TRBV28 and TRBJ1-6, with TRBD1 as a possible D gene (6 bases). Trimming left V 2 bases short and J 10 bases short, with 6 bases between. Germline lookup yields CDR1 MDHEN and CDR2 SYDVKM. The CDR3 totals 12 residues. CDR3 nucleotide sequence: TGTGCCAGCAGTTTAAGGGGGTCACCCCTCCACTTT. It encodes CASSLRGSPLHF.

Only one count was recorded for this clone. J is TRBJ1-4 and V is TRBV21-1; the table names TRBD1, a call not compared with the DNA. TRBV21-1 is a recognized pseudogene. The CDR3 runs 17 residues. In DNA form, the CDR3 reads TGTGCCAGCAGCAAAGGGGCAACCGGGACAGCTAATGAAAAACTGTTTTTT. It encodes CASSKGATGTANEKLFF.

The chain joins TRBV28 to TRBJ2-1, with TRBD1 matching 7 bases. From germline, CDR1 is MDHEN and CDR2 SYDVKM. The junction had 10 bases not matched to a gene; V was cut back by 6 bases and J by 5 bases. The CDR3 extends over 15 amino acids. The CDR3, as DNA: TGTGCCAGCAGCCACTCCGGGACAGTGGACAATGAGCAGTTCTTC. Protein product: CASSHSGTVDNEQFF. Based on the CDR3 plus reference TRBV28 and TRBJ2-1, the full variable domain is DVKVTQSSRYLVKRTGEKVFLECVQDMDHENMFWYRQDPGLGLRLIYFSYDVKMKEKGDIPEGYSVSREKKERFSLILESASTNQTSMYLCASSHSGTVDNEQFFGPGTRLTVL.